There are many counts of the clone carrying this TCR beta chain. As yet, its antigen is unknown. The sample originates from a study of CD8 T cells in ankylosing spondylitis. Study results and caveats: Disease-linked clones reportedly concentrated significantly in matched ankylosing spondylitis synovial fluid. Several of the motif variants were reported before in synovial fluid and blood from reactive arthritis. Peripheral blood held disease-linked clones only at relatively low frequency, and these were CD8+. Seemingly characteristic of ankylosing spondylitis blood was a TCR beta motif consisting of about 8 highly homologous variants.

MiXCR was run by TCRdb on the 5' RACE reads, yielding one entry per CDR3 protein. Among 130,000 or so distinct CDR3 sequences listed, about 7% were seen once. CDR1 LGHDT and CDR2 YNNKEL come from the germline V gene (reference sequence). This CDR3 spans 15 amino acids. The V and J ends lost 2 bases and 8 bases respectively, with 16 bases between them. The TCR comes from a male donor with ankylosing spondylitis or in good health (not recorded which). The chain employs TRBV3-1 and TRBJ2-1, with D perhaps matching TRBD1 (6 bases). Material for sequencing was blood, either unsorted or a sorted T cell fraction (not recorded which). CDR3 sequence (DNA): TGTGCCAGCAGCCAAAACCCCGGGACACGGTATGAGCAGTTCTTC. Residues: CASSQNPGTRYEQFF.